Below, one T cell receptor beta chain is given with its context. Its antigen is not identified. This entry belongs to a study of OX40 agonist ivuxolimab in advanced cancers. Whole-study context: The study treated patients with ivuxolimab, an agonistic anti-OX40 (CD134) antibody. The group had a mean age of around 60 years, ranged from about 20 to 79, and was 82.7% male.

Study-wide points: There were, on average, more expanded clones in CD8+ T cells than in CD4+. Normalized T-cell clonal expansion was also low in some nonresponders.

Profiling relied on immunoSEQ multiplex PCR, and the TCRdb table lists in-frame clones only, not all of them. Among tens of thousands of clones listed, around 86% were seen once. This TCR derives from an adult with an advanced solid tumor such as melanoma, head and neck, liver or kidney cancer. This material consisted of CD4+ or CD8+ T cells sorted from blood, taken in a trial of the OX40 agonist ivuxolimab.

CDR3 in DNA: TGTGCCAGCAGCTTAGATCTTTTGAATCAGCCCCAGCATTTT. Translation gives CASSLDLLNQPQHF. J is TRBJ1-5 and V is TRBV11-2; no definite D call. CDR1 and CDR2 (germline): SGHAT, FQNNGV. This CDR3 comprises 14 residues. With 0 bases removed from V and 4 bases from J, the gap between germline ends came to 7 bases.